This entry is about one T cell receptor (beta chain). The antigen remains unidentified. This entry comes from a study of T cell responses to AZD1222 COVID-19 vaccine. Study-wide findings and caveats: CD4 TCRs associated with vaccination spanned spike, dominating at 160-218 and 743-854. Clonal diversity was possibly underestimated; the donors were predominantly white British and more often female.

Generated by immunoSEQ multiplex PCR, the TCRdb table keeps only in-frame clones and is missing some. This table has 150,000 to 200,000 clones, 88% appearing once. Germline CDR1 reads LNHDA; CDR2 reads SQIVND (reference sequence). V gave up 1 base and J gave up 1 base, with 7 bases separating them. The CDR3 length is 14 residues. This chain joins TRBV19 and TRBJ1-1; TRBD1 is a possible D gene (5 bases). This TCR came from an adult in good health. The source was peripheral blood, collected on day 0 of AZD1222 vaccination. In DNA form, the CDR3 reads TGTGCCAGTAGTATAGCGGGACCGAACACTGAAGCTTTCTTT. Amino acids: CASSIAGPNTEAFF.